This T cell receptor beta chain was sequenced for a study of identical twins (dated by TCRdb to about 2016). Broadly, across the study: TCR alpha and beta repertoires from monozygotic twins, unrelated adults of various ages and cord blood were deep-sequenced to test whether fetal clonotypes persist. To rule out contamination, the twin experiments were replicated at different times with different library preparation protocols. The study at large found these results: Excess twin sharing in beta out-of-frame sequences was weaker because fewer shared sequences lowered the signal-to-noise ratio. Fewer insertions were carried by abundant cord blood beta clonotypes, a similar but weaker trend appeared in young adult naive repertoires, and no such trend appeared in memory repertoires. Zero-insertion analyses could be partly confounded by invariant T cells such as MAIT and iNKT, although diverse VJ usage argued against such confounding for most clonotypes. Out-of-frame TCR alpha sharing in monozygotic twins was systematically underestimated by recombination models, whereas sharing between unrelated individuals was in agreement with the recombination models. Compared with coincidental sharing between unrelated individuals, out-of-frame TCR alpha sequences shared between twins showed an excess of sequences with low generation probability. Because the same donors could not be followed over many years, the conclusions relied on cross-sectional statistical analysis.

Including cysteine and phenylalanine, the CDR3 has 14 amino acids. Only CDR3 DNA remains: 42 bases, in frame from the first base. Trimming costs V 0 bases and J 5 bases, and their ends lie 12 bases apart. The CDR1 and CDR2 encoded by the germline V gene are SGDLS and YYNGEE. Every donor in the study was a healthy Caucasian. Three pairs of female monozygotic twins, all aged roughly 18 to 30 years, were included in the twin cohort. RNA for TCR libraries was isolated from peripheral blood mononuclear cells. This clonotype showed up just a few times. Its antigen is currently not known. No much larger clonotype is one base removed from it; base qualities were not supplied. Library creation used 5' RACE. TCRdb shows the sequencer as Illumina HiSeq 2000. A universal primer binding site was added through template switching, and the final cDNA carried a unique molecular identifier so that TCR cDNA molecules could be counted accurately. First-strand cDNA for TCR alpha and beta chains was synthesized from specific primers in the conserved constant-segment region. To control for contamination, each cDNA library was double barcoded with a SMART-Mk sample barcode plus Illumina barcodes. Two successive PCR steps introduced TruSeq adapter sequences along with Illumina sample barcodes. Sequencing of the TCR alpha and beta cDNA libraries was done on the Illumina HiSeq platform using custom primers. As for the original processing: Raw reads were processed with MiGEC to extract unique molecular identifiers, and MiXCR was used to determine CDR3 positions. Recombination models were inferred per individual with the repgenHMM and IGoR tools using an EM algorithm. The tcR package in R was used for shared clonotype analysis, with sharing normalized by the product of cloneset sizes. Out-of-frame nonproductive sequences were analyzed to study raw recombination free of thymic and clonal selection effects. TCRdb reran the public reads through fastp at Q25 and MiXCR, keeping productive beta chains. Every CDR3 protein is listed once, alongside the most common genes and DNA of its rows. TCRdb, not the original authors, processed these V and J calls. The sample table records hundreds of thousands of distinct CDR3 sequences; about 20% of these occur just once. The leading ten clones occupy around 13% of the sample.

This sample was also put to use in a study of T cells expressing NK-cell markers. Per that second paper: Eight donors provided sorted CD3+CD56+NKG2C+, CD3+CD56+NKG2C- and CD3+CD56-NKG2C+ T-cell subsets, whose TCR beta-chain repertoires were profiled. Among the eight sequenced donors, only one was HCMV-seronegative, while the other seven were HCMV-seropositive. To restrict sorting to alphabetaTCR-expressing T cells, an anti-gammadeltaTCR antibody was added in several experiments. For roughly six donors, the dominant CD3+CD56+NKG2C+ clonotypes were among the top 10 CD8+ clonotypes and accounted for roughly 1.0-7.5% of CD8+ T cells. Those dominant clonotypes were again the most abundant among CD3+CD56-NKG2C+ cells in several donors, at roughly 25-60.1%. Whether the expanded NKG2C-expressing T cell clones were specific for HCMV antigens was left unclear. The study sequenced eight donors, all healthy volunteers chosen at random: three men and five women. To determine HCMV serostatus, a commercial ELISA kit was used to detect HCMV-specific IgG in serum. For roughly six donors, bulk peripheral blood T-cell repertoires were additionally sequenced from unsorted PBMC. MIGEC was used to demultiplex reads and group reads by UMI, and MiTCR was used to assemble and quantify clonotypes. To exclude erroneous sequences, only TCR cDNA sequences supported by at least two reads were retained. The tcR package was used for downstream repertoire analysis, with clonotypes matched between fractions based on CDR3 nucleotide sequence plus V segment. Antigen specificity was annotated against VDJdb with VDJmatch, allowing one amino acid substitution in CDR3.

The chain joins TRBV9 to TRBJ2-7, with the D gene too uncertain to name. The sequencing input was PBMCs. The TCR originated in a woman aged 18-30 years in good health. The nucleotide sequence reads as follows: TGTGCCAGCAGCGTAGCTTCGTTTGGCGACGAGCAGTACTTC. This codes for CASSVASFGDEQYF.